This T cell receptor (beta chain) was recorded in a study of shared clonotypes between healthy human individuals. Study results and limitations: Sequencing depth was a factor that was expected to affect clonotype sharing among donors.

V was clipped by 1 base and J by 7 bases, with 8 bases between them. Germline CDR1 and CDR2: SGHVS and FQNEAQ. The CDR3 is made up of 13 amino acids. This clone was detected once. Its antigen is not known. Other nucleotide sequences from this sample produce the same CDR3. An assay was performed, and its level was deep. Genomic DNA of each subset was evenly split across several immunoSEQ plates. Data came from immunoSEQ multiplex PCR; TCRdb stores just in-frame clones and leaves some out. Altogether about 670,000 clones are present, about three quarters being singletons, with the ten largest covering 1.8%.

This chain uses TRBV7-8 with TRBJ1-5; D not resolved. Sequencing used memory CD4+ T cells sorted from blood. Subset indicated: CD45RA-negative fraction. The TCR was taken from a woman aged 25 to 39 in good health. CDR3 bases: TGTGCCAGCAGCTTAGTGGGTGGACAGCCCCAGCATTTT. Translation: CASSLVGGQPQHF.